This TCR beta chain derives from a study of T cell repertoires in cytomegalovirus infection. The wider study: Well-studied HLA-B-restricted CMV epitopes were used in the study alongside recently identified HLA-C-restricted ones. Indications of both CMV infection and matching HLA type were provided by public TCR beta signatures. Notes on the study in general: The response measured ex vivo was dominated by TCR beta clonotypes (HLA-C-restricted and CMV-specific). Adding up the frequency of public TCR beta families identified people who carried CMV plus the relevant HLA.

This CDR3 spans 13 amino acids. V lost 7 bases and J 4 bases, leaving 14 bases between the germline ends. The germline gives CDR1 SEHNR, CDR2 FQNEAQ (reference sequence). One entry per CDR3 protein, called by TCRdb with MiXCR from the reads. This repertoire shows roughly 800,000 distinct CDR3 sequences, about 29% found once; its top ten account for around 14%. Comment on this clonotype: The target antigen is unknown.

The sequence came from a human donor in good health (CMV status not recorded). Some clones in this sample may be carry-over from other donors' samples. This chain links TRBV7-9 with TRBJ2-7, with D possibly matching TRBD1 (6 bases). The sequences come from cultured CD8+ T cells from PBMCs, collected from culture after CMV antigen stimulation. The CDR3 spells CASTRQESYEQYF. DNA of the CDR3: TGTGCCAGCACCAGACAGGAAAGTTACGAGCAGTACTTC.